This TCR beta chain was obtained from a study of blood T cell repertoires in COVID-19. As for the study in general: Both acute and convalescent COVID-19 samples were obtained from the United States, Italy and Spain.

Trimming took off 2 bases at V and 3 bases at J, with 10 bases between the two ends. The CDR3 contains 14 residues. Per germline, CDR1 MNHEY and CDR2 SVGAGI. The data were produced by immunoSEQ multiplex PCR, yet TCRdb's version contains in-frame clones alone and is incomplete. The sample holds about 190,000 clones, roughly 80% seen once. This clonotype was sampled from a woman aged 55-75 years with COVID-19, enrolled during active disease. The sequenced material came from peripheral blood. V usage is TRBV6-5 and J usage is TRBJ1-1, with D maybe TRBD1 (6 bases). CDR3 sequence reads: CASSYLQGHTEAFF. The CDR3 bases are TGTGCCAGCAGTTACCTACAGGGTCACACTGAAGCTTTCTTT.